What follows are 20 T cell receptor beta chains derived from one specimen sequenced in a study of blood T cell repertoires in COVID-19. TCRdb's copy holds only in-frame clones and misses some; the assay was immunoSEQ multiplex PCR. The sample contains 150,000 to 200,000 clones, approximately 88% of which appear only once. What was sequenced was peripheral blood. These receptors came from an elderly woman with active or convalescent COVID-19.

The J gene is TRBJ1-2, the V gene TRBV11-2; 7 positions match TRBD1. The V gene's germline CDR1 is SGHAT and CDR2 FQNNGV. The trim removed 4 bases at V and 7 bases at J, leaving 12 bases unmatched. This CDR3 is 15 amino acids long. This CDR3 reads CASSSRDSVFRGYTF. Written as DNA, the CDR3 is TGTGCCAGCAGCTCCCGGGACAGCGTGTTCCGTGGCTACACCTTC.

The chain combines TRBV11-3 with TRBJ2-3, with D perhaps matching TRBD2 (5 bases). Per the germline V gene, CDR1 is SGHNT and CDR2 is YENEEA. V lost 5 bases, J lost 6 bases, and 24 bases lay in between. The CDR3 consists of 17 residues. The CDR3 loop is CASSPSLLVGNTDTQYF. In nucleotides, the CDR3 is TGTGCCAGCAGCCCATCACTCTTGGTCGGGAACACCGATACGCAGTATTTT.

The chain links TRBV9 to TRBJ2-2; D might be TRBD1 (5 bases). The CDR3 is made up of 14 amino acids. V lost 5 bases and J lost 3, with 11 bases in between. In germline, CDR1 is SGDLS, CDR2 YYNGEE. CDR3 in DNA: TGTGCCAGCAGTGGCAGGGTCGACACCGGGGAGCTGTTTTTT. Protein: CASSGRVDTGELFF.

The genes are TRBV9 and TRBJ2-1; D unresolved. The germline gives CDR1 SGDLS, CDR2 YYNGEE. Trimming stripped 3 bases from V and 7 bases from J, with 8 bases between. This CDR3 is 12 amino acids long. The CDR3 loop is CASSETTNEQFF. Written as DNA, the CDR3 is TGTGCCAGCAGCGAAACTACAAATGAGCAGTTCTTC.

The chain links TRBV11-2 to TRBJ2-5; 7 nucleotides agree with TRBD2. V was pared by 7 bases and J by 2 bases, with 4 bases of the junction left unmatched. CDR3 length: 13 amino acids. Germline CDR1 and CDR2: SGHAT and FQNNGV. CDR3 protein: CASTAGPQETQYF. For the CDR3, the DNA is TGTGCCAGCACAGCGGGACCTCAAGAGACCCAGTACTTC.

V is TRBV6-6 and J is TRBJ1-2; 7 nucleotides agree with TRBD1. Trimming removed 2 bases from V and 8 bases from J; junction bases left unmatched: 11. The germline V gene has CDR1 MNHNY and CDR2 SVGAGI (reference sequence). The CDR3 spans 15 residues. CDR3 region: CASSYIGGGAGGYTF. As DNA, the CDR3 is TGTGCCAGCAGTTACATTGGAGGGGGCGCCGGCGGCTACACCTTC.

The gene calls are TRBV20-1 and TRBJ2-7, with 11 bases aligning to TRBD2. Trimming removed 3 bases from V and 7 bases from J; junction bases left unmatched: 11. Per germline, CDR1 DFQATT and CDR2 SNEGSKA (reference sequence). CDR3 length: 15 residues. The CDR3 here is CSASESSGGAREQYF. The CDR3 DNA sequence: TGCAGTGCTAGTGAAAGTAGCGGGGGGGCAAGGGAGCAGTACTTC.

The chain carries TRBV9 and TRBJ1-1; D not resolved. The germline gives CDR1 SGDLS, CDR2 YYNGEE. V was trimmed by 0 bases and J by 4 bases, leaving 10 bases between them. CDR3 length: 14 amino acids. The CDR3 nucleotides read TGTGCCAGCAGCGTAGGAGGAACCAGCACTGAAGCTTTCTTT. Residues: CASSVGGTSTEAFF.

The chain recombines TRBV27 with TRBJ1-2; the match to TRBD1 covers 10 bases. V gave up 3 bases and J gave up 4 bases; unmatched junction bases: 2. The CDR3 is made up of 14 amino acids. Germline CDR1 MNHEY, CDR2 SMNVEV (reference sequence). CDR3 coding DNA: TGTGCCAGCAGTTTGGGACAGGGGACCTATGGCTACACCTTC. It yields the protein CASSLGQGTYGYTF.

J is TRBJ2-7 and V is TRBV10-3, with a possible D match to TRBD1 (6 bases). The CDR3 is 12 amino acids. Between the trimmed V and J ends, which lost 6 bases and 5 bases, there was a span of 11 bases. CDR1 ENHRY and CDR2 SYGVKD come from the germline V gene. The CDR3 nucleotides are TGTGCCATCAGCCAGGGGCTAGACGAGCAGTACTTC. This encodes CAISQGLDEQYF.

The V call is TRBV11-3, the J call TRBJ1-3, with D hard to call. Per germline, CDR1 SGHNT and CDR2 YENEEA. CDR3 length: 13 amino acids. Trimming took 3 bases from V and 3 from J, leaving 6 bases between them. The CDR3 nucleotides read TGTGCCAGCAGCTTCTCCTTTGGAAACACCATATATTTT. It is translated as CASSFSFGNTIYF.

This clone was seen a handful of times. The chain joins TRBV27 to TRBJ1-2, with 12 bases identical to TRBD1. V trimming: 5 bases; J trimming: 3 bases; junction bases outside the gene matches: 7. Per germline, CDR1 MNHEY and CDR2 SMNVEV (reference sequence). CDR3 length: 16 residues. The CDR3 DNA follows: TGTGCCAGCAGTACAGGGACAGGGGGCAAATACTATGGCTACACCTTC. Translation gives CASSTGTGGKYYGYTF.

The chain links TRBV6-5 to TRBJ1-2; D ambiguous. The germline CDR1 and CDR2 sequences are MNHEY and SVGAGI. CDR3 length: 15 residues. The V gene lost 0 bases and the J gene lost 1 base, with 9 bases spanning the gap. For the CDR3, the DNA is TGTGCCAGCAGTTACTCGAGGGTGCATAACTATGGCTACACCTTC. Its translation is CASSYSRVHNYGYTF.

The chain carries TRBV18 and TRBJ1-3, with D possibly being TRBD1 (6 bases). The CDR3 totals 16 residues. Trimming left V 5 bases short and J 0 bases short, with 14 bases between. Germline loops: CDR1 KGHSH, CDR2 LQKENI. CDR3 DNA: TGTGCCAGCTCAAACAGGGAGTTCCCCTCTGGAAACACCATATATTTT. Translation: CASSNREFPSGNTIYF.

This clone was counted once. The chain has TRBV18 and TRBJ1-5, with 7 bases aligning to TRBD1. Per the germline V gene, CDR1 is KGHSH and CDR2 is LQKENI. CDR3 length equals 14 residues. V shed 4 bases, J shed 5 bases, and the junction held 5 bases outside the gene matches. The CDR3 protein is CASSRQGVDQPQHF. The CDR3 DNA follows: TGTGCCAGCTCACGACAGGGAGTCGATCAGCCCCAGCATTTT.

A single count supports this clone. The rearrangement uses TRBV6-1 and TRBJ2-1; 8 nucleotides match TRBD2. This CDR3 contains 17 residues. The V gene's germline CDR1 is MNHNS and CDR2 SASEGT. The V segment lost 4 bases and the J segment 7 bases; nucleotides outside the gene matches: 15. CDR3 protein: CASSGGGGGLSRNEQFF. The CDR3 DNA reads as TGTGCCAGCAGTGGAGGCGGCGGGGGGTTGTCCAGGAATGAGCAGTTCTTC.

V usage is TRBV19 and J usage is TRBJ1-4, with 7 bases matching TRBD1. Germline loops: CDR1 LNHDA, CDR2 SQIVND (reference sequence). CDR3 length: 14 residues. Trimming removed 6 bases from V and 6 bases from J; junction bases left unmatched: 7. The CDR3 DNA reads TGTGCCAGTAGGGAACAGGGGCGAGATGAAAAACTGTTTTTT. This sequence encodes CASREQGRDEKLFF.

The DNA for the CDR3 is TGTGCCACCTCCGAGGGAGGGGCCGGCAAAAACATTCAGTACTTC. Residues: CATSEGGAGKNIQYF. The chain employs TRBV6-5 and TRBJ2-4; the match to TRBD2 covers 7 bases. This CDR3 has 15 residues. The germline gives CDR1 MNHEY, CDR2 SVGAGI. With V trimmed by 10 bases and J by 3 bases, 12 bases remained unmatched.

The CDR3 nucleotides read TGTGCCAGCAGTTACTCGTTAATAGATAACTATGGCTACACCTTC. This translates into CASSYSLIDNYGYTF. J is TRBJ1-2 and V is TRBV6-5; D remains unclear. V gave up 0 bases and J gave up 1 base, with 9 bases separating them. CDR3 length: 15 amino acids. CDR1 is MNHEY and CDR2 is SVGAGI in the germline V gene.

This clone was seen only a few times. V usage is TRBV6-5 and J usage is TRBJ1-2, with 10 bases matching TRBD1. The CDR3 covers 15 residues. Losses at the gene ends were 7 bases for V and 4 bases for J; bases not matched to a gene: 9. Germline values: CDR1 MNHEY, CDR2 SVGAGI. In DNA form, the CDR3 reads TGTGCCAGCACTCCGACCGGGACAGGGGTCTATGGCTACACCTTC. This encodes CASTPTGTGVYGYTF.